These T cell receptor beta chains were read from a single sample in a study of CXCR3-negative and CXCR3-positive naive CD8 T cells. TCRdb re-called the 5' RACE reads and catalogs CDR3 proteins one per entry, DNA excluded. The sample has about 40,000 distinct CDR3 sequences, and its top ten clones hold roughly 8%. Sequencing was performed on memory CD8+ T cells from blood. These receptors came from a human donor in good health. Some clones in this sample may be carry-over from other donors' samples. Each CDR3 is given with its conserved first and last residue. Not every row has a clone size; where given, it reads once, few, many or a size class.

j_gene,v_gene,abundance,CDR3aa
TRBJ2-7,TRBV7-9,-,CASSPSGGGWNEQYF
TRBJ1-3,TRBV7-6,-,CASSAAGRDSGNTIYF
TRBJ1-3,TRBV4-1,-,CASSQERAQAPGNTIYF
TRBJ2-7,TRBV7-2,-,CASSLERGREYYEQYF
TRBJ2-7,TRBV21-1,-,CARVPGHLYEQYF
TRBJ2-3,TRBV7-7,-,CERFLSFELAGGPGTDTQYF
TRBJ1-6,TRBV7-9,-,CASSIPRANSPLHF
TRBJ2-7,TRBV6-5,-,CASSYVGSPYEQYF
TRBJ1-2,TRBV29-1,-,CSVEQGDGYTF
TRBJ2-5,TRBV7-3,-,CASSLAGGRETQYF
TRBJ2-5,TRBV6-2/TRBV6-3,-,CASSPPGRGNVETQYF
TRBJ2-3,TRBV11-2,-,CASSFSAGSQDTQYF
TRBJ2-5,TRBV7-9,-,CASSSNRGETQYF
TRBJ1-6,TRBV7-9,-,CASSLYDSPLHF
TRBJ1-1,TRBV5-1,-,CASSYGQGSSEAFF
TRBJ1-5,TRBV19,-,CASSIGHAIPQPQHF
TRBJ1-2,TRBV27,-,CASSPLVDYGYTF
TRBJ2-7,TRBV12-3/TRBV12-4,medium-sized,CASSLIDYEQYF
TRBJ2-3,TRBV6-2/TRBV6-3,medium-sized,CASSYSGGVTDTQYF
TRBJ2-1,TRBV7-8,-,CASGRGSAYNEQFF
TRBJ2-7,TRBV19,-,CASSPSHQEYEQYF
TRBJ1-5,TRBV6-5,-,CASSPPGDQPQHF
TRBJ2-7,TRBV4-2,-,CASSQEVRQAYEQYF
TRBJ2-2,TRBV24-1,-,CATSDRRMVGELFF
TRBJ2-3,TRBV7-2,-,CASSATGLAVSTDTQYF
TRBJ1-1,TRBV4-1,-,CASSQAQYSDAFF
TRBJ2-7,TRBV28,-,CASSWGRTGGGYEQYF
TRBJ2-7,TRBV12-3/TRBV12-4,-,CASRRSAYEQYF
TRBJ1-1,TRBV12-3/TRBV12-4,-,CASRILGSEYTEAFF
TRBJ2-7,TRBV29-1,-,CSVYRYHEQYF
TRBJ1-5,TRBV15,-,CATSRDLSSYNQPQHF
TRBJ1-1,TRBV6-2/TRBV6-3,-,CASEKGQTNTEAFF
TRBJ2-3,TRBV4-2,-,CASSQGQEATDTQYF
TRBJ2-7,TRBV7-2,-,CASSLTSGETYEQYF
TRBJ2-7,TRBV28,-,CAITGTSGRRGTSEQYF
TRBJ1-1,TRBV9,-,CASSRGGHTEAFF
TRBJ2-1,TRBV28,-,CASSFLASGVSYNEQFF
TRBJ2-5,TRBV20-1,-,CSARALQETIFGETQYF
TRBJ2-7,TRBV29-1,-,CSAGDNSYEQYF
TRBJ2-2,TRBV29-1,-,CSVRQPAGAWNTGELFF
TRBJ2-5,TRBV28,-,CASSLGPGGKETQYF
TRBJ2-3,TRBV28,-,CASIQGTDTQYF
TRBJ2-7,TRBV27,-,CASSLRQGAYEQYF
TRBJ2-5,TRBV6-2/TRBV6-3,-,CASSYSSGGVETQYF
TRBJ2-7,TRBV19,-,CASRPGQTYEQYF
TRBJ2-5,TRBV6-5,-,CASSYRIAGGTRAETQYF
TRBJ1-1,TRBV29-1,-,CSVRWRMNTEAFF
TRBJ2-1,TRBV5-1,-,CASSLRRDRRYNEQFF
TRBJ2-5,TRBV2,-,CASSVNPTEYF
TRBJ1-1,TRBV5-1,-,CASSLWAGEYNTEAFF
TRBJ2-1,TRBV12-3/TRBV12-4,-,CASSPTGVWNEQFF
TRBJ1-1,TRBV5-1,-,CASSLVTGSTEAFF
TRBJ2-3,TRBV29-1,-,CSVPGQGAQYF
TRBJ2-7,TRBV29-1,-,CSVEGRDRDYEQYF
TRBJ2-3,TRBV7-6,-,CASSLTGGTDTQYF
TRBJ2-6,TRBV12-3/TRBV12-4,-,CASSRPGSGANVLTF
TRBJ2-1,TRBV14,-,CASSQDRNSYNEQFF